This T cell receptor (beta chain) was observed in a study of regulatory T cells in long-lasting Graves disease. Concerning this clonotype itself: Antigen specificity is unknown.

Noted time point: newly diagnosed GD, antithyroid drugs for less than 3 months. PBMC RNA served as the TCR library source. Notes on the study in general: Reduced TCR diversity was observed in persistent Graves' patients versus newly diagnosed patients.

Trimming took off 4 bases at V and 0 bases at J, with 11 bases between the two ends. The germline V gene encodes CDR1 KGHDR and CDR2 SFDVKD. The CDR3 has 15 residues. Building of the TCR beta libraries involved iRepertoire HTBI primers and Arm-PCR of CDR3 regions. TCRdb processed the multiplex PCR reads anew with MiXCR; each CDR3 protein has one entry. Of about 430,000 distinct CDR3 sequences detected, about 15% appear once; the ten largest clones hold roughly 8%. The sample was also linked to a second study, of T cells in Graves' hyperthyroidism and ophthalmopathy.

The source material was peripheral blood mononuclear cells (PBMCs), sampled at new diagnosis, from a patient treated with antithyroid drugs. V gene TRBV24-1 combines with J gene TRBJ1-1; possible D gene TRBD1, 5 bases. This receptor was obtained from a middle-aged woman with Graves disease. CDR3 in amino acids: CATSDSDSVNTEAFF. The CDR3 bases are TGTGCCACCAGTGACTCTGACAGCGTGAACACTGAAGCTTTCTTT.